The rows below give T cell receptor beta chains drawn from one sample of a study of blood T cell repertoires in COVID-19. Using immunoSEQ multiplex PCR, the repertoire was profiled, and TCRdb retains in-frame clones only, with some absent. The repertoire has some 80,000 clones, roughly 78% of them found once; the top ten carry roughly a third. Sequenced: peripheral blood. All receptors derive from a man between 60 and 70 years old with COVID-19, enrolled during active disease. The CDR3 runs from the conserved cysteine through the conserved F or W. D genes are given only for firm matches. Rows may omit the clone size; those that give it use once, few, many or a size class.

D	V	size	J	CDR3	DNA
.	TRBV7-8	.	TRBJ2-3	CASIVSSADTQYF	TGTGCCAGCATAGTTTCTTCGGCAGATACGCAGTATTTT
TRBD1	TRBV19	few	TRBJ1-5	CASRRTDRGGQPQHF	TGTGCCAGTAGGCGAACGGACAGGGGTGGTCAGCCCCAGCATTTT
TRBD1	TRBV7-3	.	TRBJ2-7	CASSPQGARYEQYF	TGTGCCAGCAGCCCACAGGGGGCTCGATACGAGCAGTACTTC
.	TRBV5-6	.	TRBJ1-2	CASSPKVGVGYTF	TGTGCCAGCAGCCCGAAGGTAGGGGTTGGCTACACCTTC
.	TRBV5-1	.	TRBJ2-1	CASSPLGGGHDNEQFF	TGCGCCAGCAGCCCTCTAGGGGGGGGGCACGACAATGAGCAGTTCTTC
TRBD2	TRBV11-2	.	TRBJ2-1	CASSSLAGGENEQFF	TGTGCCAGCAGTTCATTAGCGGGGGGGGAAAATGAGCAGTTCTTC
.	TRBV5-5	.	TRBJ1-2	CASSLDSNYGYTF	TGTGCCAGCAGCTTGGACAGCAACTATGGCTACACCTTC
.	TRBV18	.	TRBJ2-2	CASSPPGQSGTGELFF	TGTGCCAGCTCACCACCCGGACAATCGGGCACCGGGGAGCTGTTTTTT
.	TRBV6-5	.	TRBJ2-7	CASRAPLTYEQYF	TGTGCCAGCCGCGCCCCTCTAACCTACGAGCAGTACTTC
TRBD1	TRBV29-1	.	TRBJ2-7	CSVDGTGPTGVSYEQYF	TGCAGCGTTGATGGGACAGGGCCGACCGGGGTCTCCTACGAGCAGTACTTC
TRBD2	TRBV5-5	.	TRBJ2-3	CPSRLGGGGRALPGYF	TGTCCCAGCAGGTTGGGCGGGGGCGGGAGGGCCCTCCCTGGGTATTTT
.	TRBV20-1	.	TRBJ1-6	CSARDTDVHF	TGCAGTGCTAGAGATACAGACGTCCACTTT
.	TRBV21-1	.	TRBJ1-3	CASSSPGTGGPGNTIYF	TGTGCCAGCAGCTCACCTGGGACAGGGGGCCCTGGAAACACCATATATTTT
TRBD1	TRBV29-1	.	TRBJ2-7	CSVPGQGAAYEQYF	TGCAGCGTGCCCGGACAGGGCGCCGCCTACGAGCAGTACTTC
.	TRBV29-1	.	TRBJ2-7	CSVSPRQGGSYEQYF	TGCAGCGTTAGTCCGCGTCAGGGGGGCTCCTACGAGCAGTACTTC
TRBD2	TRBV30	.	TRBJ2-2	CAWSGLAQNTGELFF	TGTGCCTGGAGTGGACTAGCCCAGAACACCGGGGAGCTGTTTTTT
TRBD2	TRBV6-5	once	TRBJ2-5	CASSRLAGAQETQYF	TGTGCCAGCAGCCGACTAGCGGGGGCGCAAGAGACCCAGTACTTC
.	TRBV12-3/TRBV12-4	.	TRBJ1-2	CASSFEGGYTF	TGTGCCAGCAGTTTTGAGGGCGGCTACACCTTC
.	TRBV9	few	TRBJ1-2	CASSEGVGRFGYTF	TGTGCCAGCAGCGAGGGGGTGGGCCGCTTCGGCTACACCTTC
TRBD1	TRBV4-1	.	TRBJ2-3	CASSQEVQGATDTQYF	TGCGCCAGCAGCCAAGAGGTTCAGGGGGCAACAGATACGCAGTATTTT
TRBD1	TRBV5-1	few	TRBJ2-5	CASSLWTGGGQETQYF	TGCGCCAGCAGCTTGTGGACAGGGGGTGGGCAAGAGACCCAGTACTTC
.	TRBV9	few	TRBJ2-7	CASSTWDSPGEQYF	TGTGCCAGCAGCACCTGGGACTCCCCTGGGGAGCAGTACTTC
.	TRBV12-2	few	TRBJ2-3	CASRFGQTSGGPRSTDTQYF	TGTGCAAGTCGCTTCGGACAGACTAGCGGGGGGCCTCGAAGCACAGATACGCAGTATTTT
.	TRBV2	.	TRBJ1-2	CASSESNGGYTF	TGTGCCAGCAGTGAATCTAACGGGGGCTACACCTTC
.	TRBV3-1/TRBV3-2	.	TRBJ1-6	CASSPQGGGSPLHF	TGTGCCAGCAGCCCCCAGGGAGGTGGTTCACCCCTCCACTTT
.	TRBV6-6	.	TRBJ1-1	CASQTGTTEAFF	TGTGCCAGTCAAACAGGGACCACTGAAGCTTTCTTT
TRBD1	TRBV7-9	.	TRBJ2-7	CASSRGTGKSYEQYF	TGTGCCAGCAGCCGAGGGACAGGGAAGAGCTACGAGCAGTACTTC
TRBD1	TRBV19	.	TRBJ1-6	CASSTAGDRSYSPLHF	TGTGCCAGTAGTACAGCCGGGGACAGGAGCTATTCACCCCTCCACTTT
.	TRBV5-4	.	TRBJ1-1	CASSLEGRGQRARTEAFF	TGTGCCAGCAGCTTGGAGGGCAGGGGCCAACGTGCGAGGACTGAAGCTTTCTTT
.	TRBV7-8	.	TRBJ2-7	CASSHPPGEQYF	TGTGCCAGCAGCCACCCCCCGGGCGAGCAGTACTTC
TRBD1	TRBV3-1/TRBV3-2	.	TRBJ1-1	CASSKTGGHTEAFF	TGTGCCAGCAGCAAGACAGGGGGCCACACTGAAGCTTTCTTT
TRBD1	TRBV18	.	TRBJ2-7	CASSPGTGAQGEQYF	TGTGCCAGCTCACCGGGGACAGGGGCTCAGGGCGAGCAGTACTTC
TRBD2	TRBV5-1	once	TRBJ2-5	CASSAGLVGVSETQYF	TGCGCCAGCAGCGCTGGACTAGTAGGAGTCTCGGAGACCCAGTACTTC
TRBD2	TRBV11-2	once	TRBJ2-7	CASTLAGRYEQYF	TGTGCCAGCACCTTAGCGGGGAGGTACGAGCAGTACTTC
.	TRBV6-5	.	TRBJ1-3	CASSYSEISGNTIYF	TGTGCCAGCAGTTACTCGGAGATCTCTGGAAACACCATATATTTT
TRBD1	TRBV11-2	.	TRBJ1-6	CASTPGQAKNNSPLHF	TGTGCCAGCACCCCCGGACAGGCGAAGAATAATTCACCCCTCCACTTT
.	TRBV18	.	TRBJ2-7	CASSPGQEGYEQYF	TGTGCCAGCTCGCCCGGACAGGAGGGGTACGAGCAGTACTTC
TRBD2	TRBV19	.	TRBJ2-1	CASSIQGLAGGGKQVNEQFF	TGTGCCAGTAGTATCCAGGGACTAGCGGGAGGAGGGAAGCAGGTCAATGAGCAGTTCTTC
.	TRBV3-1/TRBV3-2	.	TRBJ2-2	CASQPPGQNTGELFF	TGTGCCAGCCAGCCGCCGGGACAGAACACCGGGGAGCTGTTTTTT
.	TRBV3-1/TRBV3-2	.	TRBJ2-4	CASSPRAGKLDIQYF	TGTGCCAGCAGCCCCCGCGCAGGGAAGTTAGACATTCAGTACTTC
.	TRBV7-9	.	TRBJ2-5	CASSLGRGQETQYF	TGTGCCAGCAGCTTAGGCAGGGGACAAGAGACCCAGTACTTC
.	TRBV6-5	few	TRBJ2-5	CASSYGTYQETQYF	TGTGCCAGCAGTTACGGGACATACCAAGAGACCCAGTACTTC
.	TRBV7-3	.	TRBJ2-7	CASSPGGYEQYF	TGTGCCAGCAGCCCCGGGGGCTACGAGCAGTACTTC
TRBD2	TRBV27	.	TRBJ2-1	CASYPGTSGGGNEQFF	TGTGCCAGCTATCCTGGGACTAGCGGGGGGGGCAATGAGCAGTTCTTC
TRBD1	TRBV2	.	TRBJ2-7	CASSHPRDRNSYEQYF	TGTGCCAGCAGCCACCCTAGGGACAGGAACTCCTACGAGCAGTACTTC
.	TRBV5-5	.	TRBJ1-2	CASSSRIQGLYGYTF	TGTGCCAGCAGCTCCCGTATTCAGGGACTCTATGGCTACACCTTC
TRBD1	TRBV5-1	few	TRBJ2-5	CASSGGTGGYQETQYF	TGCGCCAGCAGCGGAGGAACAGGGGGGTACCAAGAGACCCAGTACTTC
TRBD2	TRBV24-1	.	TRBJ2-1	CATAARLAGRDEQFF	TGTGCCACCGCAGCCCGGCTAGCGGGGCGCGATGAGCAGTTCTTC
TRBD1	TRBV10-3	.	TRBJ2-2	CAIGTGGAAGELFF	TGTGCCATCGGGACAGGGGGAGCTGCCGGGGAGCTGTTTTTT
.	TRBV9	.	TRBJ1-5	CASNGGGANQPQHF	TGTGCCAGCAACGGGGGGGGCGCAAATCAGCCCCAGCATTTT
TRBD2	TRBV7-9	.	TRBJ2-1	CASSSPEVAGGSGNEQFF	TGTGCCAGCAGCTCCCCCGAGGTAGCGGGAGGATCGGGAAATGAGCAGTTCTTC